This T cell receptor beta chain emerged from a study of T cell responses to AZD1222 COVID-19 vaccine (dated by TCRdb to about 2021). Context from the whole study: A total of 230 to 250 trial participants underwent TCR sequencing, of whom about 200 had received two doses of AZD1222 and 26 had received two doses of the MenACWY control vaccine. Trial participants were enrolled by age into 18-55, 56-69 and 70-plus year subgroups, with approximately 150, 28 and 58 TCR-sequenced participants respectively. Here is what the overall study found, with its caveats: After two AZD1222 doses, both the breadth and the depth of spike-specific TCRs were significantly higher than at day 0 and than in MenACWY recipients. The 56-69-year group was small, and its depth increase did not reach significance, likely because of low power. The whole spike protein was spanned by vaccine-associated CD4 TCRs, and dominant responses were seen in regions 160-218 and 743-854. Only five to seven AZD1222 recipients were SARS-CoV-2 seropositive at baseline, limiting conclusions about previously exposed vaccinees. Participants were mostly white British and included more females than males, and it was suggested by the authors that clonal diversity may have been underestimated. Because no samples from the day 14 peak response were available, repertoires could be characterized only after the peak T cell response. Epitopes outside the regions mutated in the B.1.351 and B.1.1.7 variants were reportedly recognized by nearly half of the unique spike-specific TCRs.

Sample time point, as interpreted from the label and publication: about 28 days (+/-7) after the second vaccine dose. AZD1222 recipients whose second dose came at about 4 weeks and those whose second dose came at about 12 weeks were combined into one group, since spike-specific TCR depth and breadth did not differ between the two schedules. The vaccinee samples were drawn from two UK trials, COV001 and COV002, one of which was a single-blind randomized controlled phase 2/3 trial testing AZD1222 (ChAdOx1 nCoV-19) in healthy adults. Trial participant PBMC samples were collected at day 0 and day 28 after the second dose for TCRbeta chain sequencing. Regarding this clone: Its antigen is currently not known. There are no base qualities to consult, and no much larger clone falls within one base.

CDR1 and CDR2, per the germline V gene (reference sequence), are SGHNT and YYREEE. The CDR3 sequence holds 15 residues, the cysteine and phenylalanine included. Of all the DNA, just the CDR3 is kept, 45 bases in frame from base 1. Germline trimming: 4 bases from V, 5 bases from J; junction bases outside gene matches: 10. The CDR3 regions of human TCRbeta chains were analyzed by immunosequencing. The original methods were these. Repertoire TCRs were matched against a reference library of SARS-CoV-2-specific TCRs generated with the MIRA antigen-specificity platform. Breadth meant the fraction of unique TCRs that were SARS-CoV-2-associated, whereas depth meant the fraction of total T cells that were SARS-CoV-2-associated. Using the MIRA data, every spike-specific TCR was mapped to the spike region that the TCR reacted to and assigned to either a CD4 or a CD8 class. Log10-transformed breadth and depth values were compared by one-way ANOVA with Sidak's multiple comparisons tests. TCRdb holds this immuneACCESS table with in-frame rearrangements only. Some clones are missing; in checked studies, unresolved V genes explain under half, and the rest has no known cause. The D gene and trimming were derived from the DNA, and the V and J assignments and clone size from that table. The sample profile shows about 180,000 clones; roughly 88% of them were found once. The ten largest clonotypes hold 11% of the sample.

The rearrangement joined TRBV5-4 to TRBJ1-2, and 8 junction bases match TRBD1. The clonotype comes from an adult who received the AZD1222 COVID-19 vaccine. The input for sequencing was peripheral blood, taken 28 days after the second AZD1222 dose. Here is the DNA: TGTGCCAGCAGCCCCCAGGCACAGGGGGGTTATGGCTACACCTTC. Its product reads: CASSPQAQGGYGYTF.